These T cell receptor beta chains were read from a single sample in a study of T cell changes during pregnancy in multiple sclerosis. Sequenced by immunoSEQ multiplex PCR; TCRdb stores in-frame clones only, minus some. Here the sample spans just over 50,000 clones, under 95% being singletons. The specimen was CD4+ T cells from peripheral blood mononuclear cells, collected in the second trimester of pregnancy. These receptors all stem from a female donor with multiple sclerosis, enrolled in a pregnancy study. Both conserved end residues are part of each CDR3. The D gene is left open where the match is weak. Expanded clones are given a class, and other clones once, few, many or no size at all.

D gene: -
J gene: TRBJ1-5
clone size: -
V gene: TRBV30
CDR3 DNA: TGTGCCTGGGAGACAGGTAGCAATCAGCCCCAGCATTTT
CDR3 protein: CAWETGSNQPQHF

D gene: -
J gene: TRBJ2-2
clone size: -
V gene: TRBV18
CDR3 DNA: TGTGCCAGCTCACCTTCATGGCCCGGGGGCACCGGGGAGCTGTTTTTT
CDR3 protein: CASSPSWPGGTGELFF

D gene: TRBD1
J gene: TRBJ2-3
clone size: -
V gene: TRBV6-6
CDR3 DNA: TGTGCCAGCAGTTACAAACAGGGGGTTGGCACAGATACGCAGTATTTT
CDR3 protein: CASSYKQGVGTDTQYF

D gene: TRBD2
J gene: TRBJ2-2
clone size: -
V gene: TRBV18
CDR3 DNA: TGTGCCAGCTCACCTTCTAGCGGGGCGAACACCGGGGAGCTGTTTTTT
CDR3 protein: CASSPSSGANTGELFF

D gene: -
J gene: TRBJ2-3
clone size: once
V gene: TRBV7-3
CDR3 DNA: TGTGCCAGCAGCATAAGCTACACAGATACGCAGTATTTT
CDR3 protein: CASSISYTDTQYF

D gene: TRBD2
J gene: TRBJ2-1
clone size: -
V gene: TRBV6-6
CDR3 DNA: TGTGCCAGCAGTTACTCGGGTCCTTCGGGGGGGTTCTTC
CDR3 protein: CASSYSGPSGGFF

D gene: -
J gene: TRBJ2-3
clone size: -
V gene: TRBV19
CDR3 DNA: TGTGCCAGTACCCCCCTTGGGGCCGCCGCAGATACGCAGTATTTT
CDR3 protein: CASTPLGAAADTQYF

D gene: TRBD1
J gene: TRBJ1-1
clone size: -
V gene: TRBV5-5
CDR3 DNA: TGTGCCAGCAGCCGTAGACAGGGTGAATTATTCCCTGAAGCTTTCTTT
CDR3 protein: CASSRRQGELFPEAFF

D gene: -
J gene: TRBJ1-2
clone size: -
V gene: TRBV6-5
CDR3 DNA: TGTGCCAGCAGTTACTCGAGGGCAGCGAATGGCTACACCTTC
CDR3 protein: CASSYSRAANGYTF

D gene: TRBD2
J gene: TRBJ2-3
clone size: -
V gene: TRBV2
CDR3 DNA: TGTGCCAGCAGTGGACTAGCGGGGGGGCGGGATACGCAGTATTTT
CDR3 protein: CASSGLAGGRDTQYF

D gene: -
J gene: TRBJ2-3
clone size: -
V gene: TRBV12-5
CDR3 DNA: TGTGCTAGTGGTCCCCAGGGGTCAGATACGCAGTATTTT
CDR3 protein: CASGPQGSDTQYF

D gene: -
J gene: TRBJ2-1
clone size: -
V gene: TRBV6-4
CDR3 DNA: TGTGCCAGCAGTGTCCTTGCGGGGATGAGCTCCTACAATGAGCAGTTCTTC
CDR3 protein: CASSVLAGMSSYNEQFF

D gene: -
J gene: TRBJ1-1
clone size: -
V gene: TRBV6-5
CDR3 DNA: TGTGCCAGCAGTTACAATATCGGCACTGAAGCTTTCTTT
CDR3 protein: CASSYNIGTEAFF

D gene: TRBD1
J gene: TRBJ1-6
clone size: -
V gene: TRBV2
CDR3 DNA: TGTGCCAGCAGTGGCCGGACAGGGGGCAATTCACCCCTCCACTTT
CDR3 protein: CASSGRTGGNSPLHF

D gene: -
J gene: TRBJ1-5
clone size: -
V gene: TRBV2
CDR3 DNA: TGTGCCAGCAGCCGGACACGAAATAGCAATCAGCCCCAGCATTTT
CDR3 protein: CASSRTRNSNQPQHF

D gene: TRBD1
J gene: TRBJ2-7
clone size: -
V gene: TRBV19
CDR3 DNA: TGTGCCAGTAAGGAGGACAGGGCAAAAGAGCAGTACTTC
CDR3 protein: CASKEDRAKEQYF

D gene: -
J gene: TRBJ2-7
clone size: -
V gene: TRBV11-2
CDR3 DNA: TGTGCCAGCAGCGACGGAACGACAGCGCCGTCGCAGTACTTC
CDR3 protein: CASSDGTTAPSQYF

D gene: TRBD1
J gene: TRBJ1-2
clone size: -
V gene: TRBV7-6
CDR3 DNA: TGTGCCAGCAGCTTAGGTCAGGGGGCAACCTATGGCTACACCTTC
CDR3 protein: CASSLGQGATYGYTF

D gene: TRBD1
J gene: TRBJ2-3
clone size: once
V gene: TRBV7-6
CDR3 DNA: TGTGCCAGCAGCACGGGACAGGGATCAACGAATACGCAGTATTTT
CDR3 protein: CASSTGQGSTNTQYF

D gene: -
J gene: TRBJ2-1
clone size: -
V gene: TRBV5-1
CDR3 DNA: TGCGCCAGCAGCCTCGTCTCCTACAATGAGCAGTTCTTC
CDR3 protein: CASSLVSYNEQFF

D gene: TRBD1
J gene: TRBJ2-6
clone size: -
V gene: TRBV23-1
CDR3 DNA: TGCGCCAGCAGTCAATCGGACAGGGAATCAAGGGTTCGCTCTGGGGCCAACGTCCTGACTTTC
CDR3 protein: CASSQSDRESRVRSGANVLTF

D gene: -
J gene: TRBJ2-2
clone size: -
V gene: TRBV9
CDR3 DNA: TGTGCCAGCAGCGCATGGGGGGATCGGGCCACCGGGGAGCTGTTTTTT
CDR3 protein: CASSAWGDRATGELFF

D gene: TRBD1
J gene: TRBJ2-7
clone size: -
V gene: TRBV5-6
CDR3 DNA: TGTGCCAGCAGCCCCATCGACAGGGATACCTACGAGCAGTACTTC
CDR3 protein: CASSPIDRDTYEQYF

D gene: -
J gene: TRBJ2-7
clone size: -
V gene: TRBV4-1
CDR3 DNA: TGCGCCAGCAGCCAAGCGAACAGTCGCTCCTACGAGCAGTACTTC
CDR3 protein: CASSQANSRSYEQYF

D gene: -
J gene: TRBJ1-2
clone size: -
V gene: TRBV7-6
CDR3 DNA: TGTGCCAGCAGCCCAGGGAACTATGGCTACACCTTC
CDR3 protein: CASSPGNYGYTF

D gene: -
J gene: TRBJ1-2
clone size: -
V gene: TRBV5-5
CDR3 DNA: TGTGCCAGCAGGGGGGGGACTTACTACAATAACTATGGCTACACCTTC
CDR3 protein: CASRGGTYYNNYGYTF

D gene: TRBD1
J gene: TRBJ1-1
clone size: -
V gene: TRBV5-8
CDR3 DNA: TGTGCCAGCAGCTTGGAGGGGGCGGAAGCTTTCTTT
CDR3 protein: CASSLEGAEAFF